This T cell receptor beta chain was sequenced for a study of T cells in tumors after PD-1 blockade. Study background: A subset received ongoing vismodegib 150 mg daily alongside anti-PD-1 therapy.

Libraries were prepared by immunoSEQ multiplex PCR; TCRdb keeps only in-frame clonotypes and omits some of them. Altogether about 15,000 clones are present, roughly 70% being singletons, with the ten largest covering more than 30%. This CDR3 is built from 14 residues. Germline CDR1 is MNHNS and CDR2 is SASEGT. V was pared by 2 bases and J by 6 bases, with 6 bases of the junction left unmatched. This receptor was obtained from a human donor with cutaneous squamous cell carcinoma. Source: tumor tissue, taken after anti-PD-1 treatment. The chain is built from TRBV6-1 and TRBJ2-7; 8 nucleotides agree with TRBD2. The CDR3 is CASSESGTRGEQYF. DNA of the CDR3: TGTGCCAGCAGTGAAAGCGGGACTAGGGGCGAGCAGTACTTC.